This T cell receptor (beta chain) was profiled in a study of blood T cells in healthy people across ages. Between the trimmed V and J ends, which lost 5 bases and 4 bases, there was a span of 13 bases. The CDR3 length is 14 residues. CDR1 is SEHNR and CDR2 is FQNEAQ in the germline V gene (reference sequence). The donors, healthy Caucasians from Russia, were aged roughly 6 to 90. Alongside a J-beta primer mix, a sample-barcoded 5' primer served in a second PCR lasting about 6 to 11 cycles. TCRdb independently ran MiXCR on the 5' RACE reads; one entry per CDR3 protein. Here the sample spans about 940,000 distinct CDR3 sequences, 45% to 50% being singletons.

The receptor was derived from a man aged 30-40 years in good health. The sample taken for sequencing was blood. The gene calls are TRBV7-9 and TRBJ2-3; D ambiguous. CDR3 coding DNA: TGTGCCAGCAGCCTGCCCTGGGATCCAGATACGCAGTATTTT. Translating it yields CASSLPWDPDTQYF.